This T cell receptor (beta chain) was retrieved from a study of STAT5B mutations in CD4+ large granular lymphocyte leukemia. The study's findings and limits: Roughly a quarter of private leukemic clonotypes occurred rarely in other patients' non-leukemic repertoires.

Comments on this clone: Its antigen is not known.

Libraries were prepared by immunoSEQ multiplex PCR; TCRdb keeps only in-frame clonotypes and omits some of them. The sample shows 25,000 to 35,000 clones, around 70% of them seen only once. This CDR3 has 15 residues. CDR1 and CDR2 from the germline V gene are SGHRS and YFSETQ. The V end lost 1 base, the J end lost 1 base, and 9 bases lay between the germline ends. This clonotype was obtained from a human donor in good health. The sequenced sample was CD4+ T cells from blood buffy coats. The chain links TRBV5-1 to TRBJ2-1; D ambiguous. Here the CDR3 DNA reads TGCGCCAGCAGCTTGTTCGAGCATTCCTACAATGAGCAGTTCTTC. As protein: CASSLFEHSYNEQFF.